Each of the 3 T cell receptor beta chains below was sequenced from the same sample in a study of graft-versus-host responses after intestinal transplantation. TCRdb keeps only in-frame clones here, not all; method: immunoSEQ multiplex PCR. Of about 96,000 clones listed, 80% to 95% are singletons. Which antigens these TCRs recognize remains unknown. The sample consisted of unstimulated CD4+ T cells sorted from spleen or lymph node cells, taken before intestinal transplant. These receptors all stem from a human donor who received an intestinal transplant.

This rearrangement joins TRBV29-1 to TRBJ2-3; 9 bases fit TRBD2. Looked up from germline, CDR1 is SQVTM and CDR2 is ANQGSEA. Losses at the gene ends were 2 bases for V and 1 base for J; bases not matched to a gene: 1. The CDR3 has 14 amino acids. Here the CDR3 reads CSVEKRGGTDTQYF. Here the CDR3 DNA reads TGCAGCGTTGAAAAGCGGGGGGGCACAGATACGCAGTATTTT.

The chain employs TRBV5-1 and TRBJ2-1; 11 bases match TRBD2. The ends lost 0 bases at V and 9 bases at J; junction bases unmatched: 5. In germline, CDR1 is SGHRS, CDR2 YFSETQ. The CDR3 runs to 15 residues. The chain's CDR3 is CASSLVAGGPAEQFF. DNA for the CDR3: TGCGCCAGCAGCTTGGTAGCGGGAGGGCCTGCTGAGCAGTTCTTC.

V usage is TRBV5-8 and J usage is TRBJ2-5; 8 positions agree with TRBD1. CDR3 length: 15 amino acids. CDR1 and CDR2 (germline): SGHTS, YDEGEE. The V gene end was trimmed by 1 base and the J gene end by 5 bases; junction bases not matched to a gene: 7. The CDR3 nucleotides read TGTGCCAGCAGCTTGCTAGGGACAGGCGGCGAGACCCAGTACTTC. Its protein product is CASSLLGTGGETQYF. The full variable domain, with the rest looked up from reference TRBV5-8 and TRBJ2-5, is EAGVTQSPTHLIKTRGQQATLRCSPISGHTSVYWYQQALGLGLQFLLWYDEGEERNRGNFPPRFSGRQFPNYSSELNVNALELEDSALYLCASSLLGTGGETQYFGPGTRLLVL.